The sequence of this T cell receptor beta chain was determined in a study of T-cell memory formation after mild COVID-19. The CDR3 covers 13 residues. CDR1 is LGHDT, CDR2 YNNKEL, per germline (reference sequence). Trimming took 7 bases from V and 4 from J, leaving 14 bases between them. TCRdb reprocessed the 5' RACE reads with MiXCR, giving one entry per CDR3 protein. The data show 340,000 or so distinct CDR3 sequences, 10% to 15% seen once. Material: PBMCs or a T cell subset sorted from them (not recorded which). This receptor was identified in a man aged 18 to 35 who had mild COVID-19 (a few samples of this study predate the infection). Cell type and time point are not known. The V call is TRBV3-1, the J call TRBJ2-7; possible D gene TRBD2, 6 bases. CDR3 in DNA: TGTGCCAGCACCCGCGGGGAAAGGTACGAGCAGTACTTC. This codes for CASTRGERYEQYF.